Each of the 30 T cell receptor beta chains below was sequenced from the same sample in a study of T cell responses to AZD1222 COVID-19 vaccine. Sequenced by immunoSEQ multiplex PCR; TCRdb stores in-frame clones only, minus some. The sample records 84,000 or so clones, more than 75% being singletons. The sequenced sample was peripheral blood, obtained on day 0 of MenACWY control vaccination. Receptor source: an adult in good health.

The chain carries TRBV3-1 (or the pseudogene TRBV3-2) and TRBJ1-1; TRBD1 matches at 7 bases. This CDR3 contains 15 residues. Germline assignment: CDR1 LGHDT and CDR2 YNNKEL (reference sequence). The V gene end was trimmed by 4 bases and the J gene end by 1 base; junction bases not matched to a gene: 6. The CDR3: CASSRSGQTNTEAFF. For the CDR3, the DNA is TGTGCCAGCAGCCGATCGGGACAGACGAACACTGAAGCTTTCTTT.

The chain combines TRBV4-2 with TRBJ2-3; D gene uncertain. Germline values: CDR1 LGHNA, CDR2 YNFKEQ. V was cut by 3 bases and J by 0 bases, with 1 base left in between. CDR3 length: 12 amino acids. The CDR3 DNA reads as TGTGCCAGCAGCCAGAGCACAGATACGCAGTATTTT. Residues: CASSQSTDTQYF.

The J gene is TRBJ1-2, the V gene TRBV28; TRBD1 might be the D (5 bases). CDR3 length: 14 amino acids. Trimming stripped 5 bases from V and 8 bases from J, with 18 bases between. Germline V gives CDR1 MDHEN, CDR2 SYDVKM. The chain's CDR3 is CASSLGTNYGGYTF. The CDR3 DNA sequence: TGTGCCAGCAGTCTGGGGACGAACTACGGGGGCTACACCTTC.

The chain combines TRBV11-2 with TRBJ1-1, with a weak D call TRBD1 (5 bases). There are 14 residues in the CDR3. Germline V gene data show CDR1 as SGHAT and CDR2 as FQNNGV. Trimming took off 3 bases at V and 1 base at J, with 9 bases between the two ends. As DNA, the CDR3 is TGTGCCAGCAGCTTTGGTCAGGGGAACACTGAAGCTTTCTTT. Encoded protein: CASSFGQGNTEAFF. The full variable domain, its missing parts supplied by reference TRBV11-2 and TRBJ1-1, is EAGVAQSPRYKIIEKRQSVAFWCNPISGHATLYWYQQILGQGPKLLIQFQNNGVVDDSQLPKDRFSAERLKGVDSTLKIQPAKLEDSAVYLCASSFGQGNTEAFFGQGTRLTVV.

The rearrangement links TRBV6-5 to TRBJ1-4; 9 bases fit TRBD1. J gave up 4 bases and V 4 bases, and 7 bases lay outside the gene matches. The CDR3 sequence is 16 residues long. CDR1 is MNHEY and CDR2 is SVGAGI in the germline V gene. CDR3: CASSWTGAMSNEKLFF. The CDR3, as DNA: TGTGCCAGCAGTTGGACAGGGGCTATGAGTAATGAAAAACTGTTTTTT.

This chain links TRBV6-5 with TRBJ2-2; possibly TRBD1 for D (6 bases). V was trimmed by 8 bases and J by 0 bases, leaving 13 bases between them. Germline loops: CDR1 MNHEY, CDR2 SVGAGI. The CDR3 is made up of 15 amino acids. The CDR3 DNA reads as TGTGCCAGCTCCCCAGGGGCTTCGAACACCGGGGAGCTGTTTTTT. It yields the protein CASSPGASNTGELFF.

The chain links TRBV11-2 to TRBJ2-2; 8 positions match TRBD2. Trimming cost V 3 bases and J 1 base; bases outside gene matches: 4. Germline assignment: CDR1 SGHAT and CDR2 FQNNGV. The CDR3 covers 16 residues. The CDR3 DNA is TGTGCCAGCAGCTTTCGTCTAGCGGGGAACACCGGGGAGCTGTTTTTT. Protein sequence: CASSFRLAGNTGELFF. The variable domain in full, completed from reference TRBV11-2 and TRBJ2-2, reads EAGVAQSPRYKIIEKRQSVAFWCNPISGHATLYWYQQILGQGPKLLIQFQNNGVVDDSQLPKDRFSAERLKGVDSTLKIQPAKLEDSAVYLCASSFRLAGNTGELFFGEGSRLTVL.

The chain links TRBV19 to TRBJ2-2; D may be TRBD2 (6 bases). This CDR3 spans 18 amino acids. V was trimmed by 1 base and J by 1 base, leaving 16 bases between them. Germline CDR1 and CDR2: LNHDA and SQIVND (reference sequence). In nucleotides, the CDR3 is TGTGCCAGTAGTATAGTCCTACCCGGGGGTAGGAACACCGGGGAGCTGTTTTTT. It yields the protein CASSIVLPGGRNTGELFF.

CDR3 loop: CASSSRDSESPLHF. CDR3 DNA sequence: TGTGCCAGCAGCTCGCGGGACAGTGAGTCACCCCTCCACTTT. This chain joins TRBV5-5 and TRBJ1-6; 7 positions agree with TRBD1. Trimming at V came to 3 bases and at J to 10 bases, leaving 7 bases not matched to a gene. This CDR3 contains 14 residues. Germline CDR1 and CDR2: SGHKS and YYEKEE (reference sequence).

The rearrangement uses TRBV18 and TRBJ2-7; TRBD1 aligns across 8 bases. The CDR3 totals 13 residues. The V segment lost 8 bases and the J segment 6 bases; nucleotides outside the gene matches: 9. The germline CDR1 and CDR2 sequences are KGHSH and LQKENI. This CDR3 reads CASHAQGAGEQYF. The CDR3 bases are TGTGCCAGCCACGCGCAGGGGGCGGGCGAGCAGTACTTC.

This sequence joins TRBV5-1 and TRBJ2-2; the D is unclear. Between the trimmed V and J ends, which lost 3 bases and 0 bases, there was a span of 12 bases. The CDR3 length is 16 residues. Germline CDR1 is SGHRS and CDR2 is YFSETQ. DNA of the CDR3: TGCGCCAGCAGCTCTCCTGATTTAGCGAACACCGGGGAGCTGTTTTTT. Protein sequence: CASSSPDLANTGELFF.

This clone was detected a few times. This rearrangement joins TRBV10-3 to TRBJ1-6; TRBD1 might be the D (5 bases). The CDR3 runs 15 residues. In germline, CDR1 is ENHRY, CDR2 SYGVKD. The germline V and J ends were trimmed by 5 bases and 8 bases, with 16 bases remaining between them. The CDR3 DNA reads as TGTGCCATCAGTCAATCACAGGAGGGTGATTCACCCCTCCACTTT. This encodes CAISQSQEGDSPLHF.

This chain connects TRBV9 to TRBJ2-2; weak D call: TRBD2 (6 bases). There are 15 residues in the CDR3. Trimming pared 2 bases from V and 0 bases from J, leaving 8 bases between. Germline CDR1 SGDLS, CDR2 YYNGEE. The CDR3 reads CASSVGGANTGELFF. In DNA, the CDR3 is TGTGCCAGCAGCGTGGGCGGGGCGAACACCGGGGAGCTGTTTTTT.

The J gene is TRBJ2-4, the V gene TRBV7-3, with TRBD2 identical over 9 bases. V was clipped by 5 bases and J by 7 bases; unmatched bases: 6. From germline, CDR1 is SGHTA and CDR2 FQGTGA. This CDR3 comprises 14 residues. CDR3 residues: CASSVAGVGNIQYF. CDR3 nucleotides: TGTGCCAGCAGCGTAGCGGGAGTAGGGAACATTCAGTACTTC.

The chain couples TRBV2 to TRBJ2-3; D unresolved. Deletions cut 2 bases from V and 1 base from J, with 10 bases between. This CDR3 spans 15 amino acids. Looked up from germline, CDR1 is SNHLY and CDR2 is FYNNEI. CDR3 DNA: TGTGCCAGCAGTGAAACCCCAAGAGGCACAGATACGCAGTATTTT. Translation gives CASSETPRGTDTQYF. The complete variable domain, with remaining parts taken from reference TRBV2 and TRBJ2-3, reads EPEVTQTPSHQVTQMGQEVILRCVPISNHLYFYWYRQILGQKVEFLVSFYNNEISEKSEIFDDQFSVERPDGSNFTLKIRSTKLEDSAMYFCASSETPRGTDTQYFGPGTRLTVL.

The gene calls are TRBV18 and TRBJ2-7, with 10 bases aligning to TRBD1. The V gene end was trimmed by 3 bases and the J gene end by 5 bases; junction bases not matched to a gene: 7. CDR1 is KGHSH and CDR2 is LQKENI in the germline V gene. The CDR3 is 15 residues long. The CDR3 bases are TGTGCCAGCTCACCGCTCCGGGACAGGGGCCACGAGCAGTACTTC. Its protein product is CASSPLRDRGHEQYF. The full variable domain, its missing parts supplied by reference TRBV18 and TRBJ2-7, is NAGVMQNPRHLVRRRGQEARLRCSPMKGHSHVYWYRQLPEEGLKFMVYLQKENIIDESGMPKERFSAEFPKEGPSILRIQQVVRGDSAAYFCASSPLRDRGHEQYFGPGTRLTVT.

V gene TRBV4-2 combines with J gene TRBJ1-1; TRBD1 matches at 7 bases. CDR3 length: 14 residues. V was clipped by 3 bases and J by 3 bases; unmatched bases: 4. Looked up from germline, CDR1 is LGHNA and CDR2 is YNFKEQ. CDR3 residues: CASSQEQGYTEAFF. The CDR3 DNA is TGTGCCAGCAGCCAGGAACAGGGGTACACTGAAGCTTTCTTT.

This clone was seen once. The chain links TRBV18 to TRBJ1-2; D is perhaps TRBD1 (6 bases). The V and J ends lost 0 bases and 8 bases respectively, with 16 bases between them. The CDR3 has 15 residues. The germline CDR1 and CDR2 sequences are KGHSH and LQKENI. The CDR3 protein is CASSPPSRGFEGYTF. CDR3 sequence (DNA): TGTGCCAGCTCACCACCCTCCAGGGGATTTGAGGGCTACACCTTC.

This sequence joins TRBV9 and TRBJ2-1; 7 bases match TRBD2. Germline V gives CDR1 SGDLS, CDR2 YYNGEE. The CDR3 length is 11 residues. With V trimmed by 3 bases and J by 14 bases, 5 bases remained unmatched. The CDR3 DNA reads as TGTGCCAGCAGCGGCGGGGGTTCGGAGTTCTTC. Amino acids: CASSGGGSEFF.

This clone occurred once. V is TRBV2 and J is TRBJ2-7, with D hard to call. The CDR3 spans 13 residues. Germline CDR1 reads SNHLY; CDR2 reads FYNNEI. V was shortened by 8 bases and J by 2 bases, with 13 bases between the two germline ends. CDR3 protein: CASEPLAPYEQYF. The CDR3 DNA reads as TGTGCCAGCGAACCGTTGGCGCCCTACGAGCAGTACTTC.

This clone has only a few counts. The chain employs TRBV6-4 and TRBJ1-5, with D tentatively TRBD1 (5 bases). Germline CDR1 is MRHNA and CDR2 is SNTAGT. Trimming took off 5 bases at V and 2 bases at J, with 10 bases between the two ends. This CDR3 spans 14 amino acids. The CDR3 protein is CASSSQGGNQPQHF. In DNA, the CDR3 is TGTGCCAGCAGTTCCCAGGGAGGCAATCAGCCCCAGCATTTT.

The chain combines TRBV7-2 with TRBJ1-1; D is unclear. V lost 4 bases, J lost 5 bases, and 14 bases lay in between. This CDR3 region has 14 residues. The germline CDR1 and CDR2 sequences are SGHTA and FQGNSA. The CDR3 DNA is TGTGCCAGCAGCTCGACCCCATATGGGACTGAAGCTTTCTTT. It yields the protein CASSSTPYGTEAFF.

The chain carries TRBV28 and TRBJ2-6; the D call may be TRBD1 or TRBD2 (6 bases each). Germline V gene lookup returns CDR1 MDHEN and CDR2 SYDVKM. The CDR3 consists of 17 residues. V gave up 3 bases and J gave up 2 bases, with 14 bases separating them. The CDR3 sequence: CASSFLHRGAGANVLTF. In DNA, the CDR3 is TGTGCCAGCAGTTTCCTCCATAGGGGGGCTGGGGCCAACGTCCTGACTTTC.

This chain uses TRBV2 with TRBJ1-2, with D unresolved. The V end lost 1 base, the J end lost 0 bases, and 9 bases lay between the germline ends. Germline V gene sequence: CDR1 SNHLY, CDR2 FYNNEI. The CDR3 spans 15 residues. The CDR3: CASSEVGAANYGYTF. Here the CDR3 DNA reads TGTGCCAGCAGTGAAGTGGGAGCAGCTAACTATGGCTACACCTTC. The whole variable domain, remainder taken from reference TRBV2 and TRBJ1-2, is EPEVTQTPSHQVTQMGQEVILRCVPISNHLYFYWYRQILGQKVEFLVSFYNNEISEKSEIFDDQFSVERPDGSNFTLKIRSTKLEDSAMYFCASSEVGAANYGYTFGSGTRLTVV.

In regard to this clone: A junction end diverges from the germline sequence, so it may reflect a read error. This chain connects TRBV28 to TRBJ1-6, with D unclear. Germline V lookup: CDR1 MDHEN, CDR2 SYDVKM. CDR3 length: 10 amino acids. In DNA, the CDR3 is TGTGCCACATTGTCCCGGTTTTTGGACTTT. Amino acids: CATLSRFLDF.

The V and J genes are TRBV6-2 or TRBV6-3 and TRBJ1-1, with 7 bases matching TRBD1. V lost 1 base, J lost 5 bases, and 4 bases stayed unmatched. In germline, CDR1 is MNHEY, CDR2 SVGEGT. This CDR3 has 14 residues. The CDR3 DNA follows: TGTGCCAGCAGTTACTTAGCAGGGGGAACTGAAGCTTTCTTT. Translation: CASSYLAGGTEAFF.

The rearrangement links TRBV6-6 to TRBJ1-2, with D maybe TRBD1 (5 bases). Germline V CDR1 and CDR2: MNHNY, SVGAGI (reference sequence). The length of the CDR3 is 13 residues. Trimming took 7 bases from V and 2 from J, leaving 11 bases between them. DNA for the CDR3: TGTGCCAGCACCCTCGACAGCAACTATGGCTACACCTTC. This translates into CASTLDSNYGYTF.

CDR3 in amino acids: CASSLGRGNQPQHF. As DNA, the CDR3 is TGCGCCAGCAGCTTGGGAAGGGGGAATCAGCCCCAGCATTTT. The gene calls are TRBV5-1 and TRBJ1-5, with TRBD1 as a possible D gene (6 bases). The CDR3 runs to 14 residues. Germline CDR1 reads SGHRS; CDR2 reads YFSETQ. With 0 bases removed from V and 4 bases from J, the gap between germline ends came to 8 bases.

V gene TRBV19 combines with J gene TRBJ1-1, with a possible D match to TRBD1 (6 bases). This CDR3 region has 14 residues. CDR1 is LNHDA and CDR2 is SQIVND in the germline V gene (reference sequence). The V gene lost 5 bases and the J gene lost 5 bases, with 15 bases spanning the gap. DNA for the CDR3: TGTGCCAGTAGTGCCGGGGGGCGCTGGACTGAAGCTTTCTTT. Translation: CASSAGGRWTEAFF.

This clone appeared a single time. The gene calls are TRBV29-1 and TRBJ1-2; a possible D gene is TRBD1 (5 bases). The CDR3 sequence is 15 residues long. Germline V gene lookup returns CDR1 SQVTM and CDR2 ANQGSEA. The V end was cut by 2 bases, the J end by 8 bases, with 21 bases between. The CDR3 DNA reads TGCAGCGTTGAAAATTTGGGGACCCTACGAGGGGGCTACACCTTC. Translating it yields CSVENLGTLRGGYTF.